This T cell receptor (beta chain) comes out of a study of shared clonotypes between healthy human individuals (dated by TCRdb to 2019 to 2021). Regarding the study in general: The cohort comprised two women and a few men aged 18 to 49 years. For each donor, three plates each were used for CD4 naive and CD4 memory, two plates were used for CD8 naive, and one plate was used for CD8 memory. To estimate repertoire size and how much clonotype sharing occurs between individuals, the study deeply sequenced the blood TCR repertoires of several healthy adults. Libraries were prepared and TCR repertoires were sequenced by different laboratories using diverse techniques, in order to increase sequencing depth and limit assay-specific biases. Leukapheresis yielded between about 0.8 and 8.9 billion PBMCs per donor.

General findings and caveats noted by the study authors: When a handful of donors were compared, the shared fraction of clonotypes was 5% to 6.5% for naive CD4, 3.5% to 4% for naive CD8, 2.3% for memory CD4, and 0.35% to 0.4% for memory CD8. Higher generation probabilities were observed for clonotypes shared by all four sorted-subset donors than for non-shared clonotypes. The genetic and exposure-history diversity represented was limited by the small number of donors. Pairwise subsampling led to the expectation that sequencing depth would affect the degree of clonotype sharing among donors. Naive subsets generally had larger estimated clonotype richness than memory subsets did. Even with the large sequencing depth, rarefaction of the sorted-subset datasets indicated that sequencing was incomplete. Sampling was restricted to blood, and TCR repertoires in tissues likely differ from the TCR repertoires found in blood.

The donors were healthy, HIV-negative adults with no recently reported acute infections or vaccinations. Only Caucasian adults living in Nashville, Tennessee, USA were represented among the donors. CD4+ T cells were enriched by magnetic negative selection, after which naive cells were positively selected on CD45RA and the negative fraction was taken as the memory subset. Blood was obtained by leukapheresis, after which PBMCs were separated by Ficoll-Histopaque density gradient centrifugation and cryopreserved in liquid nitrogen vapor phase. Analytical flow cytometry was used to check the purity and quantity of each magnetically sorted T cell population. Each sorted fraction had its genomic DNA isolated and then quantified by UV absorbance on a Nanodrop 2000c. Using the deep immunoSEQ assay, TCR CDR3 regions were amplified from genomic DNA by multiplex PCR. Genomic DNA extracted from each cell subset was distributed evenly over all wells of several immunoSEQ 96-well plates, and each plate served as one replicate. For sorted subsets, roughly 200 ng of genomic DNA, equivalent to tens of thousands of T cell genomes, went into each replicate PCR. Purified libraries were measured with a Qubit 3.0 fluorometer, size-checked on a Bioanalyzer 2100, and measured again with the KAPA Library Quantification kit. A separate single-read 150-cycle Illumina NextSeq 550 flow cell was used to sequence each immunoSEQ 96-well plate. In the source study's methods: Because only junctional sequences without quality scores were contained in the immunoSEQ output, filtering matching that applied to full-length reads could not be performed. To assign V/J genes and CDR3, sequences were annotated against IMGT germline references using PyIR, a Python wrapper for IgBLAST v1.9. Reads were filtered out if the reads had weak V/J assignments (E-value above 1e-6), no CDR3, stop codons, out-of-frame junctions, or ambiguous translated residues. V3J clonotypes were defined as sequences sharing the same inferred V gene, J gene, and CDR3 amino acid sequence. To compute the percentage overlap between repertoires, the number of shared unique clonotypes was divided by the size of the smaller repertoire. Three approaches were used to assess repertoire richness: RTK rarefaction, the Chao1 estimator, and Recon v2.1 estimates of unobserved clonotypes. Generation probabilities for all TCRbeta clonotypes obtained by the gDNA method from a few donors were computed using OLGA. Sourced from immuneACCESS, this table was stored by TCRdb with only in-frame sequences that have V and J called. A share of the clones is absent; for the studies checked, an unresolved V gene accounts for under half, and the remainder has no known explanation. The DNA gave D and trimming, while V, J and clone size come from that table. The sample includes 2 million to 2.5 million clones, with 85% to 95% observed a single time. The top ten hold approximately 0.39% of the sample.

Including cysteine and phenylalanine, the CDR3 has 13 amino acids. Only the CDR3 portion is preserved as DNA: 39 bases, with reading frame beginning at the first base. V is cut by 4 bases and J by 3 bases, and the space between the germline ends is 10 bases. Reading the germline V gene (reference sequence) gives CDR1 GTSNPN and CDR2 SVGIG. Of note for this clone: No cognate antigen has been identified for it. No base-level quality is on record; no much larger clone is a single base apart.

Recombination joined TRBV30 with TRBJ1-5, with the D gene too uncertain to name. The source of this sequence is a man younger than 35 in good health. Some clones in this sample may be carry-over from other donors' samples. The sample consisted of naive CD4+ T cells from PBMCs. What the cell subset or site label conveys for this sample: CD45RA+ positively selected. The DNA sequence follows: TGTGCCTGGATGGAAGGGTCCAATCAGCCCCAGCATTTT. This gives the protein CAWMEGSNQPQHF.